This T cell receptor (beta chain) was sequenced during a study of CD8 T cells in Susac syndrome. The CDR3 has 14 residues. Trimming stripped 2 bases from V and 3 bases from J, with 11 bases between. CDR1 and CDR2 from the germline V gene are PRHDT and FYEKMQ (reference sequence). Roughly 0.5 to 1 ug RNA was reverse transcribed with random hexamers. TCR beta CDR3 was amplified by immunoSEQ multiplex PCR. This amplification extended across 54 Vbeta and 13 Jbeta segments. TCRdb re-called the immunoSEQ multiplex PCR reads with MiXCR, one entry per CDR3 protein. The sample holds about 150,000 distinct CDR3 sequences, roughly 94% seen once.

The chain links TRBV13 to TRBJ2-7, with TRBD1 as a possible D gene (5 bases). This TCR derives from a human donor with Susac syndrome. Sequenced: CD8+ T cells from PBMCs. The CDR3 loop is CASSLSRVGYEQYF. For the CDR3, the DNA is TGTGCCAGCAGCTTATCCAGGGTAGGCTACGAGCAGTACTTC.